Below are 19 T cell receptor beta chains sequenced from a single sample in a study of blood T cell repertoires in COVID-19. Produced via immunoSEQ multiplex PCR; TCRdb's table is partial and in-frame only. Among roughly 190,000 clones listed, around four fifths were seen once. The material sequenced was peripheral blood. The receptors come from an older woman with COVID-19, enrolled during active disease.

This clone occurred once. The V call is TRBV6-1, the J call TRBJ2-5; 8 nucleotides line up with TRBD1. V shed 0 bases and J 7 bases; nucleotides not matched to a gene: 7. Per germline, CDR1 MNHNS and CDR2 SASEGT. CDR3 length equals 15 residues. This CDR3 reads CASSEAVQGARTQYF. The CDR3 DNA follows: TGTGCCAGCAGTGAAGCTGTCCAGGGGGCCAGGACCCAGTACTTC.

CDR3 amino acids: CASSTAYNEQFF. The CDR3 nucleotides are TGTGCCAGTAGTACGGCCTACAATGAGCAGTTCTTC. The V call is TRBV19, the J call TRBJ2-1; D gene uncertain. With 4 bases removed from V and 2 bases from J, the gap between germline ends came to 3 bases. The CDR3 runs 12 residues. Per the germline V gene, CDR1 is LNHDA and CDR2 is SQIVND (reference sequence).

The DNA for the CDR3 is TGTGCCAGCAGCTTGGATAGCGGAGACACAGATACGCAGTATTTT. The encoded protein is CASSLDSGDTDTQYF. The chain employs TRBV5-4 and TRBJ2-3; possibly TRBD2 for D (6 bases). CDR1 SGHNT and CDR2 YYREEE come from the germline V gene (reference sequence). V lost 0 bases to trimming and J lost 2 bases, with 10 bases between them. The CDR3 is made up of 15 amino acids.

This clone was recorded once. DNA for the CDR3: TGTGCCTGGACGGCCAGGGTGGTCGGGGAGCTGTTTTTT. Its translation: CAWTARVVGELFF. The rearrangement links TRBV30 to TRBJ2-2; perhaps TRBD1 as D (5 bases). Germline V gene sequence: CDR1 GTSNPN, CDR2 SVGIG (reference sequence). Between the trimmed V and J ends, which lost 4 bases and 7 bases, there was a span of 13 bases. The CDR3 sequence is 13 residues long.

J is TRBJ2-1 and V is TRBV29-1; TRBD2 agrees at 7 bases. CDR3 length: 13 residues. Losses at the gene ends were 8 bases for V and 6 bases for J; bases not matched to a gene: 10. The germline CDR1 and CDR2 sequences are SQVTM and ANQGSEA. Written as DNA, the CDR3 is TGCAGCTCAGGGCGGGGAGGGAGCAATGAGCAGTTCTTC. Residues: CSSGRGGSNEQFF.

This clone was observed a single time. The CDR3 is CASSPEVGNTGELFF. The DNA of the CDR3 is TGTGCCAGCTCACCAGAGGTCGGAAACACCGGGGAGCTGTTTTTT. J is TRBJ2-2 and V is TRBV18; D gene uncertain. This CDR3 contains 15 residues. Trimming removed 2 bases from V and 2 bases from J, with 9 bases in between. The V gene's germline CDR1 is KGHSH and CDR2 LQKENI.

The gene calls are TRBV3-1 (or the pseudogene TRBV3-2) and TRBJ1-2, with D maybe TRBD1 (5 bases). Per germline, CDR1 LGHDT and CDR2 YNNKEL (reference sequence). This CDR3 region has 14 residues. Trimming took off 4 bases at V and 2 bases at J, with 11 bases between the two ends. CDR3 nucleotide sequence: TGTGCCAGCAGCCGATCGGGGGGGAACTATGGCTACACCTTC. Its translation is CASSRSGGNYGYTF.

This clone came up once. The chain's CDR3 is CASSLGTSVGSTDTQYF. The DNA of the CDR3 is TGTGCCAGCAGCTTGGGGACTAGCGTGGGGTCCACAGATACGCAGTATTTT. J is TRBJ2-3 and V is TRBV5-6, with TRBD2 matching 9 bases. The germline CDR1 and CDR2 sequences are SGHDT and YYEEEE. This CDR3 spans 17 amino acids. V lost 0 bases, J lost 2 bases, and 7 bases stayed unmatched.

This clone appeared a few times. The V gene is TRBV7-3, the J gene TRBJ1-6, with D tentatively TRBD1 (6 bases). Trimming removed 8 bases from V and 6 bases from J, with 14 bases in between. Germline-derived CDR1 and CDR2 are SGHTA and FQGTGA. This CDR3 is 14 amino acids long. CDR3 protein: CASSLGGVNSPLHF. The CDR3 DNA follows: TGTGCCAGCTCGCTAGGGGGGGTTAATTCACCCCTCCACTTT.

This clone appeared a single time. The genes are TRBV27 and TRBJ2-2; 11 nucleotides align to TRBD1. This CDR3 comprises 19 residues. Trimming at V came to 6 bases and at J to 3 bases, leaving 15 bases not matched to a gene. Germline values: CDR1 MNHEY, CDR2 SMNVEV (reference sequence). CDR3 sequence: CASRFLRAGTGGYTGELFF. CDR3 nucleotides: TGTGCCAGCAGATTTCTAAGAGCCGGGACAGGGGGGTACACCGGGGAGCTGTTTTTT.

This sequence joins TRBV15 and TRBJ2-1; no definite D call. The CDR3 has 13 residues. V lost 0 bases and J 7 bases, leaving 7 bases between the germline ends. Germline V gives CDR1 LNHNV, CDR2 YYDKDF (reference sequence). The CDR3 nucleotides read TGTGCCACCAGCAGAGAGGCGGTGAATGAGCAGTTCTTC. Translated, it gives CATSREAVNEQFF.

V gene TRBV28 combines with J gene TRBJ2-5, with D perhaps TRBD1 (7 bases). V was shortened by 3 bases and J by 7 bases, with 12 bases between the two germline ends. The CDR3 contains 13 residues. Germline lookup yields CDR1 MDHEN and CDR2 SYDVKM. Here the CDR3 DNA reads TGTGCCAGCAGTTTTACTCAGGGGGGGACCCAGTACTTC. It specifies CASSFTQGGTQYF.

The chain joins TRBV4-1 to TRBJ2-5; D uncertain. V was pared by 1 base and J by 2 bases, with 8 bases between. CDR1 is MGHRA, CDR2 YSYEKL, per germline. There are 14 residues in the CDR3. DNA of the CDR3: TGCGCCAGCAGCCAAGGTGGAGTGCAAGAGACCCAGTACTTC. Its translation: CASSQGGVQETQYF.

The chain has TRBV9 and TRBJ2-5, with 9 bases matching TRBD2. V lost 0 bases to trimming and J lost 2 bases; unmatched junction nucleotides: 5. This CDR3 spans 16 amino acids. CDR1 SGDLS and CDR2 YYNGEE come from the germline V gene. CDR3 amino acids: CASSVVGSGGQETQYF. CDR3 in DNA: TGTGCCAGCAGCGTAGTAGGTAGCGGGGGTCAAGAGACCCAGTACTTC.

The rearrangement joins TRBV29-1 to TRBJ1-2; the D gene is possibly TRBD1 (6 bases). The length of the CDR3 is 13 residues. Germline CDR1 SQVTM, CDR2 ANQGSEA. Trimming removed 2 bases at V and 6 bases at J, with 13 bases between. Here the CDR3 reads CSVENQSGDGYTF. The CDR3 DNA is TGCAGCGTTGAAAACCAGTCAGGGGATGGCTACACCTTC.

V and J are TRBV4-2 and TRBJ1-5; 7 bases are shared with TRBD1. Germline assignment: CDR1 LGHNA and CDR2 YNFKEQ. This CDR3 region has 14 residues. Germline trimming cut 3 bases from V and 5 bases from J; bases unmatched to any gene: 4. CDR3 sequence (DNA): TGTGCCAGCAGCCAGGGGACAGAATATCAGCCCCAGCATTTT. Encoded protein: CASSQGTEYQPQHF.

The chain uses TRBV7-8 and TRBJ1-4, with a possible D match to TRBD1 (6 bases). Germline loops: CDR1 SGHVS, CDR2 FQNEAQ. This CDR3 is built from 14 residues. V was shortened by 3 bases and J by 4 bases, with 9 bases between the two germline ends. This CDR3 is CASSLTGLNEKLFF. The CDR3 nucleotides are TGTGCCAGCAGCTTGACAGGCCTTAATGAAAAACTGTTTTTT.

The chain recombines TRBV27 with TRBJ2-1; 11 bases match TRBD2. The CDR3 consists of 16 residues. Germline values: CDR1 MNHEY, CDR2 SMNVEV (reference sequence). V was pared by 8 bases and J by 8 bases, with 14 bases of the junction left unmatched. The CDR3 loop reads CASGRSGLAGWDEQFF. Written as DNA, the CDR3 is TGTGCCAGCGGACGAAGCGGACTAGCGGGCTGGGATGAGCAGTTCTTC.

Regarding this clone: A read error may produce the germline difference seen at one junction end. V gene TRBV5-1 combines with J gene TRBJ1-4, with a weak D call TRBD1 (5 bases). Looked up from germline, CDR1 is SGHRS and CDR2 is YFSETQ. The CDR3 sequence is 11 residues long. CDR3 protein: CASSSEGKRFF. CDR3 DNA: TGCGCCAGCAGCTCGGAGGGGAAACGGTTTTTT.